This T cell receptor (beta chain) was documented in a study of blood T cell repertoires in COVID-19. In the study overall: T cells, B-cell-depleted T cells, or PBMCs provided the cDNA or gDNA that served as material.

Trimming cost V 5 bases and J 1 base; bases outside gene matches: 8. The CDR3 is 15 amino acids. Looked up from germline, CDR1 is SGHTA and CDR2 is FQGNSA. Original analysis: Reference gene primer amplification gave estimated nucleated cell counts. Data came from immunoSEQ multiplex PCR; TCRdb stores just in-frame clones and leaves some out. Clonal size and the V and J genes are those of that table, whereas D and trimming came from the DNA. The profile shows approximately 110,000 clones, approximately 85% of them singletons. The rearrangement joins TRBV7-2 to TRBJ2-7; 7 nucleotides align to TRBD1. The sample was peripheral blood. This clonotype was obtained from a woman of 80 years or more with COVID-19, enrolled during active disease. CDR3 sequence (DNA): TGTGCCAGCAGCCTGAACAGGGGCGCTTCCTACGAGCAGTACTTC. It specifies CASSLNRGASYEQYF.